The 24 T cell receptor beta chains presented below share a single source sample, sequenced in a study of CD8+ T cells in alopecia areata. Investigators isolated RNA and reverse transcribed it into cDNA to act as the sequencing template. Profiling relied on immunoSEQ multiplex PCR, and the TCRdb table lists in-frame clones only, not all of them. The table includes about 150,000 clones, more than 55% detected once. The specimen sequenced was CD8+ T cells sorted from blood. All receptors derive from a human donor in good health.

The V and J genes are TRBV14 and TRBJ1-1; 10 positions agree with TRBD1. The length of the CDR3 is 15 residues. Germline V gene data show CDR1 as SGHDN and CDR2 as FVKESK. V trimming: 4 bases; J trimming: 6 bases; junction bases outside the gene matches: 8. CDR3 DNA sequence: TGTGCCAGCAGCCCCTACCGGACAGGGGGGCCTGAAGCTTTCTTT. Translation: CASSPYRTGGPEAFF.

The chain joins TRBV13 to TRBJ2-5; possibly TRBD1 for D (6 bases). The CDR3 has 16 amino acids. Trimming left V 5 bases short and J 4 bases short, with 20 bases between. Germline V gives CDR1 PRHDT, CDR2 FYEKMQ (reference sequence). CDR3 loop: CASSERRGPIRETQYF. The CDR3, as DNA: TGTGCCAGCAGCGAACGCAGGGGCCCGATCCGAGAGACCCAGTACTTC.

This rearrangement joins TRBV6-5 to TRBJ2-2, with D possibly matching TRBD2 (5 bases). This CDR3 contains 14 residues. The germline CDR1 and CDR2 sequences are MNHEY and SVGAGI. V was trimmed by 6 bases and J by 2 bases, leaving 10 bases between them. The CDR3 is CASSHSGNTGELFF. The DNA of the CDR3 is TGTGCCAGCAGCCACAGCGGAAACACCGGGGAGCTGTTTTTT.

This rearrangement joins TRBV5-6 to TRBJ2-5, with 7 bases identical to TRBD1. The CDR3 has 12 residues. The germline V gene encodes CDR1 SGHDT and CDR2 YYEEEE. The J segment lost 11 bases and the V segment lost 5 bases, leaving 9 bases of the junction unmatched. CDR3 sequence (DNA): TGTGCCAGCAGTCCGACAGGGAGAGAGCAGTACTTC. Translation: CASSPTGREQYF.

The V and J genes are TRBV2 and TRBJ2-2; the match to TRBD2 covers 9 bases. V lost 4 bases to trimming and J lost 4 bases; unmatched junction nucleotides: 4. Looked up from germline, CDR1 is SNHLY and CDR2 is FYNNEI. This CDR3 spans 15 amino acids. CDR3 in amino acids: CASSGLAVGTGELFF. The DNA of the CDR3 is TGTGCCAGCAGTGGACTAGCGGTGGGCACCGGGGAGCTGTTTTTT.

The V gene is TRBV15, the J gene TRBJ1-5; perhaps TRBD1 as D (5 bases). Germline lookup yields CDR1 LNHNV and CDR2 YYDKDF (reference sequence). The CDR3 has 13 amino acids. Trimming cost V 9 bases and J 1 base, with 10 bases left between them. The CDR3 spells CATSGPSNQPQHF. The CDR3 DNA reads TGTGCCACGTCGGGACCGAGCAATCAGCCCCAGCATTTT.

The chain carries TRBV23-1 and TRBJ1-5; possible D gene TRBD1, 6 bases. TRBV23-1 is filed as an ORF, its function uncertain. The CDR3 consists of 14 residues. Trimming shortened V by 10 bases and J by 4 bases, and 17 bases separated the two germline ends. CDR3 amino acids: CATREGVRNQPQHF. The CDR3 region has the DNA TGCGCCACGAGGGAGGGGGTGAGGAATCAGCCCCAGCATTTT.

J is TRBJ2-7 and V is TRBV10-3, with 9 positions matching TRBD1. The V gene's germline CDR1 is ENHRY and CDR2 SYGVKD. The length of the CDR3 is 15 residues. V was clipped by 3 bases and J by 2 bases; unmatched bases: 5. This CDR3 reads CAISDPGQGTYEQYF. For the CDR3, the DNA is TGTGCCATCAGTGATCCGGGACAGGGAACCTACGAGCAGTACTTC.

This clone was counted only a few times. The chain joins TRBV29-1 to TRBJ2-3; 14 bases are shared with TRBD2. Losses at the gene ends were 5 bases for V and 3 bases for J; bases not matched to a gene: 4. Germline CDR1 SQVTM, CDR2 ANQGSEA. The CDR3 has 15 amino acids. This chain's CDR3 is CSVRRLAGGTDTQYF. The CDR3 nucleotides read TGCAGCGTTCGACGACTAGCGGGAGGGACAGATACGCAGTATTTT.

This rearrangement joins TRBV21-1 to TRBJ2-7. TRBV21-1 is classified as a pseudogene. The length of the CDR3 is 13 residues. CDR3 region: CASSKEPSYEQYF. CDR3 DNA sequence: TGTGCCAGCAGCAAGGAACCTTCCTACGAGCAGTACTTC.

The gene calls are TRBV10-3 and TRBJ1-2; 10 nucleotides match TRBD1. The CDR3 is made up of 18 amino acids. Trimming cost V 3 bases and J 4 bases; bases outside gene matches: 14. CDR1 is ENHRY and CDR2 is SYGVKD in the germline V gene. CDR3 loop: CAISEIVELGTGAYGYTF. The CDR3 nucleotides are TGTGCCATCAGTGAAATTGTAGAGTTGGGGACAGGGGCCTATGGCTACACCTTC.

This clone showed up many times. V is TRBV11-2 and J is TRBJ2-7; 7 nucleotides match TRBD1. Germline values: CDR1 SGHAT, CDR2 FQNNGV. CDR3 length: 14 amino acids. The trim removed 1 base at V and 4 bases at J, leaving 4 bases unmatched. CDR3 in amino acids: CASSLGQGVYEQYF. In DNA form, the CDR3 reads TGTGCCAGCAGCTTAGGACAGGGAGTGTACGAGCAGTACTTC.

This chain joins TRBV27 and TRBJ2-7; 9 bases agree with TRBD2. This CDR3 comprises 16 residues. With V trimmed by 6 bases and J by 0 bases, 9 bases remained unmatched. CDR1 MNHEY and CDR2 SMNVEV come from the germline V gene (reference sequence). The CDR3 spells CASSLGAGGSSYEQYF. In DNA form, the CDR3 reads TGTGCCAGCAGCTTAGGGGCGGGAGGGAGCTCCTACGAGCAGTACTTC.

This clone was counted only a few times. CDR3 nucleotide sequence: TGTGCCAGCAGCGTAGTCGCCCCCTACTCGCCCCAAGAGACCCAGTACTTC. Its translation: CASSVVAPYSPQETQYF. This rearrangement joins TRBV7-8 to TRBJ2-5, with unresolved D. The CDR3 has 17 amino acids. Deletions cut 5 bases from V and 1 base from J, with 20 bases between. The germline V gene encodes CDR1 SGHVS and CDR2 FQNEAQ.

This clone was observed once. The chain recombines TRBV9 with TRBJ2-7; 8 bases map to TRBD2. Germline CDR1 is SGDLS and CDR2 is YYNGEE. There are 13 residues in the CDR3. V trimming: 0 bases; J trimming: 6 bases; junction bases outside the gene matches: 2. The CDR3 DNA follows: TGTGCCAGCAGCGTAGGGACTAGCACCGAGCAGTACTTC. Translation gives CASSVGTSTEQYF.

In its sample, this clone was seen a few times. The chain uses TRBV6-1 and TRBJ1-5; D gene uncertain. The ends were cut back, 1 base at V and 0 bases at J, with 7 bases in the middle. This CDR3 region has 15 residues. Looked up from germline, CDR1 is MNHNS and CDR2 is SASEGT. The DNA for the CDR3 is TGTGCCAGCAGTGAAGATGGAGGTAGCAATCAGCCCCAGCATTTT. Residues: CASSEDGGSNQPQHF.

V is TRBV5-1 and J is TRBJ2-5, with D tentatively TRBD1 (7 bases). There are 15 residues in the CDR3. The V gene lost 3 bases and the J gene lost 2 bases, with 14 bases spanning the gap. In germline, CDR1 is SGHRS, CDR2 YFSETQ. The CDR3 sequence: CASSSRGAVQETQYF. As DNA, the CDR3 is TGCGCCAGCAGCTCCAGGGGGGCAGTTCAAGAGACCCAGTACTTC.

This clone was seen a few times. The chain is built from TRBV6-5 and TRBJ2-5; D unclear. Germline V gene data show CDR1 as MNHEY and CDR2 as SVGAGI. The CDR3 is 11 residues long. V was trimmed by 7 bases and J by 7 bases, leaving 10 bases between them. CDR3 DNA sequence: TGTGCCAGCATCCATCTTGCGACCCAGTACTTC. This codes for CASIHLATQYF.

This clone was counted between two and nine times. The chain joins TRBV7-8 to TRBJ2-2, with D possibly called TRBD1 or TRBD2 (5 bases each). Trimming left V 1 base short and J 1 base short, with 13 bases between. This CDR3 contains 17 residues. In germline, CDR1 is SGHVS, CDR2 FQNEAQ. The CDR3 loop reads CASSLESGPWNTGELFF. CDR3 bases: TGTGCCAGCAGCTTAGAGTCGGGACCTTGGAACACCGGGGAGCTGTTTTTT.

The gene calls are TRBV29-1 and TRBJ2-6, with D perhaps TRBD2 (5 bases). CDR3 length: 16 residues. Trimming took 2 bases from V and 2 from J, leaving 13 bases between them. CDR1 SQVTM and CDR2 ANQGSEA come from the germline V gene. The CDR3 reads CSVETIEGPGANVLTF. CDR3 nucleotide sequence: TGCAGCGTTGAAACGATCGAGGGTCCTGGGGCCAACGTCCTGACTTTC.

The V and J genes are TRBV18 and TRBJ2-3, with D perhaps matching TRBD1 or TRBD2 (5 bases each). The V end lost 3 bases, the J end lost 0 bases, and 13 bases lay between the germline ends. The CDR3 has 16 amino acids. Germline assignment: CDR1 KGHSH and CDR2 LQKENI. The CDR3 sequence: CASSPNEGSSTDTQYF. As DNA, the CDR3 is TGTGCCAGCTCACCCAACGAGGGGTCTAGCACAGATACGCAGTATTTT.

The chain recombines TRBV7-9 with TRBJ2-2; D is uncertain. In germline, CDR1 is SEHNR, CDR2 FQNEAQ (reference sequence). CDR3 length equals 16 residues. The germline V and J ends were trimmed by 0 bases and 2 bases, with 10 bases remaining between them. The CDR3 loop reads CASSLAAYPNTGELFF. CDR3 sequence (DNA): TGTGCCAGCAGCTTAGCGGCCTACCCAAACACCGGGGAGCTGTTTTTT.

This clone was seen more than once but under ten times. The chain has TRBV5-5 and TRBJ2-2; D gene uncertain. V lost 2 bases and J lost 7, with 6 bases in between. CDR1 is SGHKS and CDR2 is YYEKEE in the germline V gene (reference sequence). This CDR3 spans 12 amino acids. CDR3 sequence reads: CASSFFDGELFF. CDR3 DNA: TGTGCCAGCAGCTTCTTTGACGGGGAGCTGTTTTTT. Complete variable domain (other parts from reference TRBV5-5 and TRBJ2-2): DAGVTQSPTHLIKTRGQQVTLRCSPISGHKSVSWYQQVLGQGPQFIFQYYEKEERGRGNFPDRFSARQFPNYSSELNVNALLLGDSALYLCASSFFDGELFFGEGSRLTVL.

The gene calls are TRBV13 and TRBJ2-7, with 14 bases matching TRBD2. Germline loops: CDR1 PRHDT, CDR2 FYEKMQ (reference sequence). V gave up 5 bases and J gave up 2 bases; unmatched junction bases: 5. There are 16 residues in the CDR3. The CDR3 sequence is CASSPGLAGVAYEQYF. The CDR3 nucleotides are TGTGCCAGCAGCCCGGGACTAGCGGGAGTCGCCTACGAGCAGTACTTC.